The clone carrying this T cell receptor (beta chain) was detected only a few times. The record originates from a study of cytomegalovirus exposure and HLA in healthy donors. PCR amplification relied on 60 Vbeta primers (plus 13 Jbeta primers). Repertoires were generated with immunoSEQ multiplex PCR, while TCRdb's copy carries only in-frame clones and drops some. The data hold 220,000 or so clones, with 70% to 85% observed a single time. The sample comprised PBMCs. The sequence was collected from a man aged 45-65 years in good health and CMV-seronegative.

The CDR3 sequence: CASTSTRDSRRHF. CDR3 nucleotides: TGTGCCAGCACCAGCACCAGGGACTCCAGAAGGCATTTT. This chain joins TRBV28 and TRBJ1-5, with D possibly TRBD1 on 5 matching bases. V lost 7 bases to trimming and J lost 15 bases, with 22 bases between them. The germline V gene has CDR1 MDHEN and CDR2 SYDVKM. This CDR3 comprises 13 residues.